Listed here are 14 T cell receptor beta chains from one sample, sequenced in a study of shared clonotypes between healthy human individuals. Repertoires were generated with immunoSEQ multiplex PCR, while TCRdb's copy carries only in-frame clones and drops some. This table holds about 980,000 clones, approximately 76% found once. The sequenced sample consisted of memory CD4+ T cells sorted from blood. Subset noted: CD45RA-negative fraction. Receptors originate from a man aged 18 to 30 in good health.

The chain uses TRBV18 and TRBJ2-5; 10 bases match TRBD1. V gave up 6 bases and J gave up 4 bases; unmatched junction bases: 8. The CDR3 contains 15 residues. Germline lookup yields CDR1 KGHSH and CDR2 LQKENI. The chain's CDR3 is CASSSGTGVRETQYF. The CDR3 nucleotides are TGTGCCAGCTCTTCTGGGACAGGGGTGCGAGAGACCCAGTACTTC.

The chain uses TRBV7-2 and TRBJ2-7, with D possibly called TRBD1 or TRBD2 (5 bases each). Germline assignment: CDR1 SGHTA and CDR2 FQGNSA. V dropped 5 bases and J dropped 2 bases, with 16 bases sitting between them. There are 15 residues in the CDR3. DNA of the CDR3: TGTGCCAGCAGCACGTTAGCAGGGACCCCCTACGAGCAGTACTTC. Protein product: CASSTLAGTPYEQYF. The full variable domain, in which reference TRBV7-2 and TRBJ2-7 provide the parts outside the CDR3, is GAGVSQSPSNKVTEKGKDVELRCDPISGHTALYWYRQSLGQGLEFLIYFQGNSAPDKSGLPSDRFSAERTGGSVSTLTIQRTQQEDSAVYLCASSTLAGTPYEQYFGPGTRLTVT.

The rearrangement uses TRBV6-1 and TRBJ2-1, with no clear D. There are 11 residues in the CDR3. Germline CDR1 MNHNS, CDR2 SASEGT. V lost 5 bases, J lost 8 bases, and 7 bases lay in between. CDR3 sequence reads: CASSKRDEQFF. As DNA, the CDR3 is TGTGCCAGCAGTAAAAGGGATGAGCAGTTCTTC.

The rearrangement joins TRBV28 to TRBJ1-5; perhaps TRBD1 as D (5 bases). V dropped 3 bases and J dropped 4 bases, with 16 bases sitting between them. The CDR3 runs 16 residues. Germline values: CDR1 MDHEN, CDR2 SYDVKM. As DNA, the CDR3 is TGTGCCAGCAGTTTGACGGGTAGACAGCTAAATCAGCCCCAGCATTTT. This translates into CASSLTGRQLNQPQHF. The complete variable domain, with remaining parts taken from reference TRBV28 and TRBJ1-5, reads DVKVTQSSRYLVKRTGEKVFLECVQDMDHENMFWYRQDPGLGLRLIYFSYDVKMKEKGDIPEGYSVSREKKERFSLILESASTNQTSMYLCASSLTGRQLNQPQHFGDGTRLSIL.

Written as DNA, the CDR3 is TGTGCCAGCAGTTACGATGAGGGGGCCTCCTACGAGCAGTACTTC. This translates into CASSYDEGASYEQYF. The rearrangement links TRBV6-5 to TRBJ2-7; 7 bases map to TRBD1. The CDR3 totals 15 residues. Unmatched junction bases numbered 4, after V lost 2 bases and J lost 0 bases. Per the germline V gene, CDR1 is MNHEY and CDR2 is SVGAGI.

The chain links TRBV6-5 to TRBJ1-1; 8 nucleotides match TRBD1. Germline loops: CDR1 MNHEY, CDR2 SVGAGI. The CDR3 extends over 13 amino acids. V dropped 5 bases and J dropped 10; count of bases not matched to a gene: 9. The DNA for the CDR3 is TGTGCCAGCAGTCGAGAGGACAGGGCGCGAGCTTTCTTT. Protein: CASSREDRARAFF.

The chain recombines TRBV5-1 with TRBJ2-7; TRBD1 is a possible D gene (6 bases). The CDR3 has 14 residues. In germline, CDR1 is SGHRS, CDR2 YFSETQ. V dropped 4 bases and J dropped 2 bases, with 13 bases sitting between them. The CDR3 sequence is CASSLLTGPYEQYF. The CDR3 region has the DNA TGCGCCAGCAGCCTACTGACAGGTCCCTACGAGCAGTACTTC. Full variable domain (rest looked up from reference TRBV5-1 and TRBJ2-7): KAGVTQTPRYLIKTRGQQVTLSCSPISGHRSVSWYQQTPGQGLQFLFEYFSETQRNKGNFPGRFSGRQFSNSRSEMNVSTLELGDSALYLCASSLLTGPYEQYFGPGTRLTVT.

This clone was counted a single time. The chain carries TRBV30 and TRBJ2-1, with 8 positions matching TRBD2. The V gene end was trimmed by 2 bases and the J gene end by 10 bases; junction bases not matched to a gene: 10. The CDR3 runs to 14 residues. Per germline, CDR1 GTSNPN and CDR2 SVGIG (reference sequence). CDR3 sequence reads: CAWSKGGGLREQFF. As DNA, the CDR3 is TGTGCCTGGAGTAAAGGCGGGGGGTTAAGGGAGCAGTTCTTC. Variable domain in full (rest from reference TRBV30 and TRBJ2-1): SQTIHQWPATLVQPVGSPLSLECTVEGTSNPNLYWYRQAAGRGLQLLFYSVGIGQISSEVPQNLSASRPQDRQFILSSKKLLLSDSGFYLCAWSKGGGLREQFFGPGTRLTVL.

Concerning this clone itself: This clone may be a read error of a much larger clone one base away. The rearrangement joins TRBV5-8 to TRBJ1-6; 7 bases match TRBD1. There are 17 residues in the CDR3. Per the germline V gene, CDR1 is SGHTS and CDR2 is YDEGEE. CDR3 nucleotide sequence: TGTGCCAGCAGCTTCTTTTCTCCGGGACAGAATAACTCACCCCTCCACTTT. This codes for CASSFFSPGQNNSPLHF.

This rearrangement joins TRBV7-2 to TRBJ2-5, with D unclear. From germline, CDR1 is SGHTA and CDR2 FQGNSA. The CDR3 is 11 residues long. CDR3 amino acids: CAVTPQETQYF. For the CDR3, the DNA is TGTGCGGTGACCCCGCAAGAGACCCAGTACTTC. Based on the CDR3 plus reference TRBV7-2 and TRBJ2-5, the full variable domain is GAGVSQSPSNKVTEKGKDVELRCDPISGHTALYWYRQSLGQGLEFLIYFQGNSAPDKSGLPSDRFSAERTGGSVSTLTIQRTQQEDSAVYLCAVTPQETQYFGPGTRLLVL.

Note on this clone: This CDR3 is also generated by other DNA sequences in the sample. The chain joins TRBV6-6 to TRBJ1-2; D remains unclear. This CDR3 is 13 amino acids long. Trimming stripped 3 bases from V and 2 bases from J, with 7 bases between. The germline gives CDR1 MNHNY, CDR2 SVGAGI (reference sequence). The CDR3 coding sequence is TGTGCCAGCAGTTATTCGGAGAACTATGGCTACACCTTC. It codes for CASSYSENYGYTF.

CDR3 sequence (DNA): TGTGCCATCAGTCAGGGGGCTAATGAAAAACTGTTTTTT. Protein: CAISQGANEKLFF. This chain connects TRBV10-3 to TRBJ1-4, with TRBD1 matching over 7 bases. Germline CDR1 is ENHRY and CDR2 is SYGVKD. CDR3 length: 13 residues. Germline trimming cut 5 bases from V and 3 bases from J; bases unmatched to any gene: 0.

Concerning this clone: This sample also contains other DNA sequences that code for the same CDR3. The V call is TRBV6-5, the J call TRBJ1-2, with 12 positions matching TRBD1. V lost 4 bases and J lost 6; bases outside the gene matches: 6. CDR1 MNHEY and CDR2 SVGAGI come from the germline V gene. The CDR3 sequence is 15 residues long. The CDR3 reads CASSSPGQGAHGYTF. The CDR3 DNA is TGTGCCAGCAGTTCACCGGGACAGGGGGCGCATGGCTACACCTTC.

The DNA for the CDR3 is TGTGCCAGCAGCCAACGTGGGACAGCCCGCACAGATACGCAGTATTTT. It translates to CASSQRGTARTDTQYF. The V and J genes are TRBV14 and TRBJ2-3, with TRBD1 matching over 7 bases. Germline V gene data show CDR1 as SGHDN and CDR2 as FVKESK. V lost 2 bases, J lost 1 base, and 6 bases stayed unmatched. CDR3 length equals 16 residues.